The text below deals with one TCR beta chain. Antigen: not known. Libraries were prepared by immunoSEQ multiplex PCR; TCRdb keeps only in-frame clonotypes and omits some of them. The table records over 70,000 clones, about nine tenths of them present only once. This sample was taken from a study of OX40 agonist ivuxolimab in advanced cancers. Study-wide background: The eligibility criteria allowed prior anti-PD-1, anti-PD-L1 or anti-CTLA-4 therapy, and around 40% had some. General observations from the study: Expanded clones tended on average to be more numerous among CD8+ T cells than CD4+.

The CDR3 has 12 residues. Germline V gives CDR1 MNHNY, CDR2 SVGAGI (reference sequence). With 3 bases removed from V and 5 bases from J, the gap between germline ends came to 5 bases. The sequences come from CD4+ or CD8+ T cells sorted from blood, collected in a trial of the OX40 agonist ivuxolimab. V gene TRBV6-6 combines with J gene TRBJ1-5, with D hard to call. This receptor was obtained from an adult with an advanced solid tumor such as melanoma, head and neck, liver or kidney cancer. The DNA of the CDR3 is TGTGCCAGCAGTTATGGCTATCAGCCCCAGCATTTT. Encoded protein: CASSYGYQPQHF.